The 17 T cell receptor beta chains below were found in one sample sequenced in a study of OX40 agonist ivuxolimab in advanced cancers. TCRdb's copy holds only in-frame clones and misses some; the assay was immunoSEQ multiplex PCR. The sample holds more than 55,000 clones; approximately 84% are singletons and the top ten take over 4%. The source was CD4+ or CD8+ T cells sorted from blood, collected in a trial of the OX40 agonist ivuxolimab. The receptors shown here come from an adult with an advanced solid tumor such as melanoma, head and neck, liver or kidney cancer.

The chain recombines TRBV27 with TRBJ1-2; D is undetermined. Germline lookup yields CDR1 MNHEY and CDR2 SMNVEV (reference sequence). V dropped 1 base and J dropped 6 bases, with 15 bases sitting between them. The CDR3 contains 15 residues. DNA of the CDR3: TGTGCCAGCAGTTTATTTATGTGGGGAGAGGATGGCTACACCTTC. It specifies CASSLFMWGEDGYTF.

V usage is TRBV2 and J usage is TRBJ2-7; D may match TRBD1 or TRBD2 (5 bases each). This CDR3 has 14 residues. Germline loops: CDR1 SNHLY, CDR2 FYNNEI. The V end was cut by 9 bases, the J end by 2 bases, with 17 bases between. In DNA form, the CDR3 reads TGTGCCAGTAACCCGGGACGGAACGCCTACGAGCAGTACTTC. Translation: CASNPGRNAYEQYF.

The J gene is TRBJ2-7, the V gene TRBV27, with 9 nucleotides matching TRBD2. J lost 4 bases, V lost 3 bases, and 7 bases had no gene match. CDR3 size: 15 residues. Germline V lookup: CDR1 MNHEY, CDR2 SMNVEV (reference sequence). This CDR3 is CASSFAGGPGYEQYF. The CDR3, as DNA: TGTGCCAGCAGTTTTGCGGGAGGGCCAGGTTACGAGCAGTACTTC.

The chain is built from TRBV6-5 and TRBJ1-4; D uncertain. CDR1 is MNHEY and CDR2 is SVGAGI in the germline V gene. With 7 bases removed from V and 8 bases from J, the gap between germline ends came to 20 bases. This CDR3 is 15 amino acids long. The CDR3 spells CASTPRAESWEKLFF. For the CDR3, the DNA is TGTGCCAGCACTCCTAGGGCAGAGTCATGGGAAAAACTGTTTTTT.

The CDR3 DNA sequence: TGCAGCGCCGAATTGGGAGACCAGTACTTC. This encodes CSAELGDQYF. The chain is built from TRBV29-1 and TRBJ2-5, with D possibly matching TRBD2 (5 bases). Germline V gives CDR1 SQVTM, CDR2 ANQGSEA. The CDR3 is made up of 10 amino acids. The V gene lost 7 bases and the J gene lost 10 bases, with 13 bases spanning the gap.

J is TRBJ1-5 and V is TRBV11-3, with 7 nucleotides matching TRBD1. The CDR3 is 19 residues long. V lost 0 bases, J lost 2 bases, and 13 bases stayed unmatched. Per the germline V gene, CDR1 is SGHNT and CDR2 is YENEEA. As DNA, the CDR3 is TGTGCCAGCAGCTTAGATAAACGAGGGGGCGGGTTTGGCAATCAGCCCCAGCATTTT. Translating it yields CASSLDKRGGGFGNQPQHF.

The chain recombines TRBV7-8 with TRBJ2-7; D gene unclear. Germline V gene sequence: CDR1 SGHVS, CDR2 FQNEAQ. The CDR3 has 13 residues. V lost 3 bases to trimming and J lost 4 bases, with 10 bases between them. Here the CDR3 reads CASSFPSRYEQYF. As DNA, the CDR3 is TGTGCCAGCAGCTTTCCGAGCCGGTACGAGCAGTACTTC.

V gene TRBV18 combines with J gene TRBJ2-7; 9 bases align to TRBD2. From germline, CDR1 is KGHSH and CDR2 LQKENI. With V trimmed by 2 bases and J by 6 bases, 8 bases remained unmatched. The CDR3 loop spans 15 amino acids. CDR3 region: CASSPVSSGVGEQYF. The CDR3 nucleotides read TGTGCCAGCTCACCAGTCTCTAGCGGGGTGGGCGAGCAGTACTTC.

This sequence joins TRBV6-1 and TRBJ2-2, with a weak D call TRBD1 (6 bases). This CDR3 is built from 14 residues. Germline CDR1 is MNHNS and CDR2 is SASEGT. V was pared by 10 bases and J by 6 bases, with 18 bases between. The CDR3 is CATRQDRFSGELFF. The CDR3, as DNA: TGTGCCACCAGACAGGATCGTTTTTCCGGGGAGCTGTTTTTT.

The sample holds a few counts of this clone. CDR3 amino acids: CASSRQGPYNEQFF. CDR3 in DNA: TGTGCCAGCAGCCGACAGGGCCCTTACAATGAGCAGTTCTTC. The chain employs TRBV5-4 and TRBJ2-1, with 7 bases aligning to TRBD1. Germline CDR1 and CDR2: SGHNT and YYREEE (reference sequence). V lost 4 bases, J lost 4 bases, and 5 bases stayed unmatched. The CDR3 totals 14 residues. Together with reference TRBV5-4 and TRBJ2-1, the CDR3 gives the full variable domain: ETGVTQSPTHLIKTRGQQVTLRCSSQSGHNTVSWYQQALGQGPQFIFQYYREEENGRGNFPPRFSGLQFPNYSSELNVNALELDDSALYLCASSRQGPYNEQFFGPGTRLTVL.

The chain combines TRBV29-1 with TRBJ2-2; 9 bases are a match to TRBD2. The CDR3 length is 17 residues. J gave up 3 bases and V 8 bases, and 16 bases lay outside the gene matches. The germline V gene encodes CDR1 SQVTM and CDR2 ANQGSEA. CDR3 protein: CSPQISGGYRYTGELFF. In DNA, the CDR3 is TGCAGCCCACAGATCAGCGGGGGGTATCGTTACACCGGGGAGCTGTTTTTT.

This clone showed up just once. V and J are TRBV4-3 and TRBJ1-1; D is perhaps TRBD1 (6 bases). CDR3 length: 14 residues. Germline values: CDR1 LGHNA, CDR2 YSLEER. The V end was cut by 2 bases, the J end by 3 bases, with 10 bases between. CDR3 DNA: TGCGCCAGCAGCCAAACAGAGGGGGACACTGAAGCTTTCTTT. It specifies CASSQTEGDTEAFF.

The chain couples TRBV6-5 to TRBJ2-1; D call uncertain. CDR1 and CDR2 from the germline V gene are MNHEY and SVGAGI. V was shortened by 6 bases and J by 9 bases, with 21 bases between the two germline ends. The CDR3 is 15 amino acids. For the CDR3, the DNA is TGTGCCAGCAGAAAAGCTTGGACGACCGGCGGTGAGCAGTTCTTC. It specifies CASRKAWTTGGEQFF.

V gene TRBV5-6 combines with J gene TRBJ1-2; D may be TRBD1 (5 bases). Deletions cut 5 bases from V and 5 bases from J, with 16 bases between. This CDR3 has 14 residues. Germline CDR1 SGHDT, CDR2 YYEEEE. The CDR3 bases are TGTGCCAGCAGACCCTGGGGGATTACTTATGGCTACACCTTC. It is translated as CASRPWGITYGYTF.

The V gene is TRBV5-1, the J gene TRBJ2-2; D not resolved. CDR3 length: 14 amino acids. V was shortened by 1 base and J by 4 bases, with 8 bases between the two germline ends. Per germline, CDR1 SGHRS and CDR2 YFSETQ. Written as DNA, the CDR3 is TGCGCCAGCAGCTTGATGCAGGCCACCGGGGAGCTGTTTTTT. It specifies CASSLMQATGELFF.

The V and J genes are TRBV15 and TRBJ1-2, with D hard to call. Trimming stripped 6 bases from V and 1 base from J, with 9 bases between. Looked up from germline, CDR1 is LNHNV and CDR2 is YYDKDF (reference sequence). This CDR3 has 13 residues. The CDR3 loop is CATRSTSNYGYTF. The CDR3 DNA follows: TGTGCCACCAGGTCAACCAGTAACTATGGCTACACCTTC.

This chain links TRBV6-4 with TRBJ2-6, with unresolved D. V lost 0 bases and J 3 bases, leaving 0 bases between the germline ends. This CDR3 is 13 amino acids long. Germline CDR1 and CDR2: MRHNA and SNTAGT. The CDR3 bases are TGTGCCAGCAGTGACTCTGGGGCCAACGTCCTGACTTTC. Translation gives CASSDSGANVLTF.